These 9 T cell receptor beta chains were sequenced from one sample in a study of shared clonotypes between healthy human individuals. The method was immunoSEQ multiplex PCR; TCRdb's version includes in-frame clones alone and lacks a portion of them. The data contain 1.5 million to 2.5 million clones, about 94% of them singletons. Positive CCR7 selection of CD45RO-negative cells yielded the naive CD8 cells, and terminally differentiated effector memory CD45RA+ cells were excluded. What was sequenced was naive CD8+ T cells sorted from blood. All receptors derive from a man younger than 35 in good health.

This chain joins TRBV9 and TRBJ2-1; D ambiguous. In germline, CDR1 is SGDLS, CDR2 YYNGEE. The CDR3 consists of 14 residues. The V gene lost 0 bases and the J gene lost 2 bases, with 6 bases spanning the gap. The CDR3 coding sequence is TGTGCCAGCAGCGTAGACAGTACCTACAATGAGCAGTTCTTC. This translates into CASSVDSTYNEQFF.

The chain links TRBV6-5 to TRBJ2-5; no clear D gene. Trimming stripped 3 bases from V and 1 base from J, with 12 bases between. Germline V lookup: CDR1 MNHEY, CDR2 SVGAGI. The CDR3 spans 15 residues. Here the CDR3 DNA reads TGTGCCAGCAGTTATGTCTCCGGAAGCCAAGAGACCCAGTACTTC. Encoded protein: CASSYVSGSQETQYF.

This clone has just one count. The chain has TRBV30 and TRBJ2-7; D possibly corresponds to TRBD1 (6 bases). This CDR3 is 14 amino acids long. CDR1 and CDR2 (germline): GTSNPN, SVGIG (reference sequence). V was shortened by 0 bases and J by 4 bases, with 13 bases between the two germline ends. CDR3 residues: CAWSVLPGEYEQYF. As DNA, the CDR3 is TGTGCCTGGAGTGTACTGCCAGGGGAATACGAGCAGTACTTC.

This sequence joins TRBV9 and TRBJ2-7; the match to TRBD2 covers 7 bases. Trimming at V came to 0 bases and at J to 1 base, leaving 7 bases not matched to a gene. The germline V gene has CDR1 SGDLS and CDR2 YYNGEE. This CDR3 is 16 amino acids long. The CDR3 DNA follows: TGTGCCAGCAGCGTAGGACCCTCTAGCGGATCCTACGAGCAGTACTTC. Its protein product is CASSVGPSSGSYEQYF. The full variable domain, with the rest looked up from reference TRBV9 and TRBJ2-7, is DSGVTQTPKHLITATGQRVTLRCSPRSGDLSVYWYQQSLDQGLQFLIQYYNGEERAKGNILERFSAQQFPDLHSELNLSSLELGDSALYFCASSVGPSSGSYEQYFGPGTRLTVT.

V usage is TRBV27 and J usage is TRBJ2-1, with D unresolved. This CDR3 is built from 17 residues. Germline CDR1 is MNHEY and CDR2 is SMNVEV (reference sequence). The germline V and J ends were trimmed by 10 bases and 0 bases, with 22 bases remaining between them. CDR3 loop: CATHSGTLGSSYNEQFF. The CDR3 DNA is TGTGCCACCCACTCGGGTACTTTGGGTAGCTCCTACAATGAGCAGTTCTTC.

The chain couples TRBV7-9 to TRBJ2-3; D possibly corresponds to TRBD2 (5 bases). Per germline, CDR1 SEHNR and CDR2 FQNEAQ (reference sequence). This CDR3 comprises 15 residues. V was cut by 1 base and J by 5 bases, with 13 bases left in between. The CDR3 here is CASSLVSLVIDTQYF. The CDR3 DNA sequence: TGTGCCAGCAGCTTAGTTTCACTAGTTATAGATACGCAGTATTTT.

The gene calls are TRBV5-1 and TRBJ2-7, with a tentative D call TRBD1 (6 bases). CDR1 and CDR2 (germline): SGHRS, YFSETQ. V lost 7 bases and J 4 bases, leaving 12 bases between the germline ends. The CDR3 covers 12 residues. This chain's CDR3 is CASADTGYEQYF. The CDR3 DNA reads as TGCGCCAGCGCCGATACAGGGTACGAGCAGTACTTC.

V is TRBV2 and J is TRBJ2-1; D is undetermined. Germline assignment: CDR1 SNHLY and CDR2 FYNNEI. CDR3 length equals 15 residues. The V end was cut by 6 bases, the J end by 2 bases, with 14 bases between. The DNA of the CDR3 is TGTGCCAGCAGAGACGACGGTAGTGCCTACAATGAGCAGTTCTTC. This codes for CASRDDGSAYNEQFF.

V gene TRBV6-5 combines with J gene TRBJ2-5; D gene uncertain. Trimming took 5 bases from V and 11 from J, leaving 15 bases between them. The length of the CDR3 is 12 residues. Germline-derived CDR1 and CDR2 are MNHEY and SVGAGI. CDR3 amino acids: CASSDPLMEQYF. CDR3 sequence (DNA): TGTGCCAGCAGTGACCCTTTAATGGAGCAGTACTTC.